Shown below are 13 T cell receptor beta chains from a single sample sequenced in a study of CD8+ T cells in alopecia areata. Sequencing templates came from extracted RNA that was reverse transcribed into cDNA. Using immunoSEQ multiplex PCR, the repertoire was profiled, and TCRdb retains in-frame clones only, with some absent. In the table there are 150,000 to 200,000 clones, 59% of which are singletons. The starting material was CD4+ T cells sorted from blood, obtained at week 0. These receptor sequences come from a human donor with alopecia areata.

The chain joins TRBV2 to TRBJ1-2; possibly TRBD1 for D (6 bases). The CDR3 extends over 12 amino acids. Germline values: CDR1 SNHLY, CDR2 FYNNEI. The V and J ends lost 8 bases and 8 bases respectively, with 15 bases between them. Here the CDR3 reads CASGTGIGGYTF. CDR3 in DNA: TGTGCCAGCGGTACAGGGATCGGAGGCTACACCTTC.

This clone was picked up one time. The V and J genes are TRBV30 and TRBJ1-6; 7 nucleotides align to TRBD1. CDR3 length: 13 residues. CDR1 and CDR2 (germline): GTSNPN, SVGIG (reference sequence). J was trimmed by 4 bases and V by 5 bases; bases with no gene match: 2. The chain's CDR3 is CAWATGYNSPLHF. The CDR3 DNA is TGTGCCTGGGCGACAGGGTATAATTCACCCCTCCACTTT.

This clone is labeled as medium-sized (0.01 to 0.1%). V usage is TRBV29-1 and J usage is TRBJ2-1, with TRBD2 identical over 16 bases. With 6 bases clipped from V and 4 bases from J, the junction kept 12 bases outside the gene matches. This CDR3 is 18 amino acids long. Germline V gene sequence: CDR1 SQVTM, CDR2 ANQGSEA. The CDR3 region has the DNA TGCAGCGTCCCCGGGACTAGCGGGGGGGCCTCGCGATACAATGAGCAGTTCTTC. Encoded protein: CSVPGTSGGASRYNEQFF.

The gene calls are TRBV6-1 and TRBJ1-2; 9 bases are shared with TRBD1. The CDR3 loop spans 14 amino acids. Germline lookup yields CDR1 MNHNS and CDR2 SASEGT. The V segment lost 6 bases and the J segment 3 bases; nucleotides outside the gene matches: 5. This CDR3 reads CASRPRTGDYGYTF. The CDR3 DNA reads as TGTGCCAGCAGACCTAGGACAGGGGACTATGGCTACACCTTC.

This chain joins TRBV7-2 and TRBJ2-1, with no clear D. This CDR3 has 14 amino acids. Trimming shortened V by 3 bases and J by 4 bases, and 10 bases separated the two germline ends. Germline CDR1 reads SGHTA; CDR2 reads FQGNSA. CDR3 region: CASSLPTSYNEQFF. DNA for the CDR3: TGTGCCAGCAGCTTGCCCACCTCTTACAATGAGCAGTTCTTC.

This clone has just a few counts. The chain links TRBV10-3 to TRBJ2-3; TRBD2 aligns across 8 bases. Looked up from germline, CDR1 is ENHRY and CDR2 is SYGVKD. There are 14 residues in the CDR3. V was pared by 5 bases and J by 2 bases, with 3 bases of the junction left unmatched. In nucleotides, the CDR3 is TGTGCCATCAGTCTCGGGGGGGCCACAGATACGCAGTATTTT. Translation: CAISLGGATDTQYF.

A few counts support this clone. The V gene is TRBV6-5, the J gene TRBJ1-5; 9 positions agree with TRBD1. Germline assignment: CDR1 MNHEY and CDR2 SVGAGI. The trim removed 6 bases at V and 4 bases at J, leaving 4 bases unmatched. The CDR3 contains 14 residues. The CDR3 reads CASSPGTGNQPQHF. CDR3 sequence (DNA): TGTGCCAGCAGCCCCGGGACAGGGAATCAGCCCCAGCATTTT.

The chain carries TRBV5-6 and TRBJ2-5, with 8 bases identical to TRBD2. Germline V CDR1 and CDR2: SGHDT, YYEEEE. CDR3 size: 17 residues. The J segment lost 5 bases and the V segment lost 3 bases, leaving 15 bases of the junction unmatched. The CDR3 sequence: CASSSTSSRGGLETQYF. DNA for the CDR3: TGTGCCAGCAGCTCAACCTCTTCCCGGGGGGGCCTTGAGACCCAGTACTTC.

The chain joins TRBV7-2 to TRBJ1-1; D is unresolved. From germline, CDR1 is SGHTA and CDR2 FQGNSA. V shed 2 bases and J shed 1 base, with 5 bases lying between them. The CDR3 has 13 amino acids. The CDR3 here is CASSLTWNTEAFF. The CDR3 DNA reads TGTGCCAGCAGCTTAACGTGGAACACTGAAGCTTTCTTT.

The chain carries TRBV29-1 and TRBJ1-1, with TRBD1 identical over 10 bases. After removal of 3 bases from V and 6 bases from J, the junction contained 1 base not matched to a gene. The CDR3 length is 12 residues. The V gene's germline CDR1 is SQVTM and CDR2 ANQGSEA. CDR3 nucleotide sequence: TGCAGCGTTGACGACAGGGGGCCTGAAGCTTTCTTT. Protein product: CSVDDRGPEAFF.

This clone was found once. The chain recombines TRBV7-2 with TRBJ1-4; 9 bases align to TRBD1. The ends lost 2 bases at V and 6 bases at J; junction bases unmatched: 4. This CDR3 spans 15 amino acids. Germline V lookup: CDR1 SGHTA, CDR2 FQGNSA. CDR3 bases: TGTGCCAGCAGCTTATCGACAGGGGGGGATGAAAAACTGTTTTTT. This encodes CASSLSTGGDEKLFF.

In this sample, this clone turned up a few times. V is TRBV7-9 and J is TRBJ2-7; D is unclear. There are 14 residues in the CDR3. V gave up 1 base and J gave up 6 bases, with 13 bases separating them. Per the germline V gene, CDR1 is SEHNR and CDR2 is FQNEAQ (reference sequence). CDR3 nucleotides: TGTGCCAGCAGCTTAGAAGGGCTAGGGATCGAGCAGTACTTC. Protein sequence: CASSLEGLGIEQYF.

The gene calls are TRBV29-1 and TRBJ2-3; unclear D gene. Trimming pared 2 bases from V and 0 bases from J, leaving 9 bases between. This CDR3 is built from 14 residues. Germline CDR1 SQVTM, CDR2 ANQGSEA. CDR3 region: CSVEYGDSTDTQYF. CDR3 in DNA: TGCAGCGTTGAATATGGGGATAGCACAGATACGCAGTATTTT.